Each of the 8 T cell receptor beta chains below was sequenced from the same sample in a study of T cell responses to AZD1222 COVID-19 vaccine (dated by TCRdb to the early 2020s). According to the study, the label for this sample's time point signals: about 28 days (+/-7) after the second vaccine dose. The library relied on the immunoSEQ multiplex PCR assay. This is the immuneACCESS table as TCRdb keeps it, with only in-frame sequences that have V and J called. A part of the clones is gone; compared with another copy, unresolved V genes explain less than half, and the rest is unexplained. In all, the sample holds about 81,000 clones, and about nine tenths of those were seen once. The ten largest account for 5.4% of the sample. The sequencing used peripheral blood, collected 28 days after the second AZD1222 dose. All receptors come from an adult who received the AZD1222 COVID-19 vaccine.

The chain uses TRBV10-3 and TRBJ2-7, with 8 bases matching TRBD1. Germline V gene lookup returns CDR1 ENHRY and CDR2 SYGVKD. J lost 7 bases, V lost 6 bases, and 11 bases had no gene match. CDR3 length equals 14 residues. For the CDR3, the DNA is TGTGCCATCAGGTCCTTGGACAGGGATGGAGAGCAGTACTTC. It encodes CAIRSLDRDGEQYF.

This clone was seen once. CDR3 sequence: CASLSGGDIPTTTF. CDR3 sequence (DNA): TGTGCCAGCCTGTCGGGAGGGGACATCCCTACTACAACCTTC. The V gene is TRBV3-1 (or the pseudogene TRBV3-2), the J gene TRBJ1-2; D may be TRBD1 (6 bases). Germline CDR1 and CDR2: LGHDT and YNNKEL (reference sequence). Trimming took 8 bases from V and 14 from J, leaving 27 bases between them. CDR3 size: 14 residues.

In DNA form, the CDR3 reads TGTGCCACCAGCAGAGTTAGGGCGGCCCCCACAGATACGCAGTATTTT. Its protein is CATSRVRAAPTDTQYF. J is TRBJ2-3 and V is TRBV15; D is uncertain. CDR1 and CDR2 (germline): LNHNV, YYDKDF (reference sequence). The CDR3 has 16 residues. The V end lost 1 base, the J end lost 2 bases, and 13 bases lay between the germline ends.

V is TRBV7-2 and J is TRBJ1-4; possibly TRBD1 for D (5 bases). Germline CDR1 is SGHTA and CDR2 is FQGNSA. This CDR3 has 15 amino acids. Trimming removed 5 bases from V and 0 bases from J, with 10 bases in between. CDR3 residues: CASSVDRATNEKLFF. DNA for the CDR3: TGTGCCAGCAGCGTAGACAGAGCAACTAATGAAAAACTGTTTTTT.

V and J are TRBV28 and TRBJ1-4, with TRBD1 matching 9 bases. Unmatched junction bases numbered 10, after V lost 9 bases and J lost 8 bases. CDR1 and CDR2 from the germline V gene are MDHEN and SYDVKM. The CDR3 runs 14 residues. In DNA form, the CDR3 reads TGTGCCAGTGCTCCCGGGACAGGGAGGGAAAAACTGTTTTTT. It yields the protein CASAPGTGREKLFF.

CDR3 coding DNA: TGTGCCAGCAGCCTATCGGACAGGCCGACCGGAAACACCATATATTTT. Translated: CASSLSDRPTGNTIYF. V usage is TRBV3-1 (or the pseudogene TRBV3-2) and J usage is TRBJ1-3, with 7 bases fitting TRBD1. The CDR3 contains 16 residues. The germline gives CDR1 LGHDT, CDR2 YNNKEL (reference sequence). The V gene end was trimmed by 4 bases and the J gene end by 4 bases; junction bases not matched to a gene: 10.

The V gene is TRBV25-1, the J gene TRBJ1-4; 9 bases are shared with TRBD1. This CDR3 spans 15 amino acids. The ends lost 2 bases at V and 4 bases at J; junction bases unmatched: 2. Germline assignment: CDR1 MGHDK and CDR2 SYGVNS. This chain's CDR3 is CASSEPGQGNEKLFF. DNA for the CDR3: TGTGCCAGCAGTGAACCGGGACAGGGTAATGAAAAACTGTTTTTT.

The J gene is TRBJ2-5, the V gene TRBV18; D ambiguous. CDR3 size: 13 residues. Germline V CDR1 and CDR2: KGHSH, LQKENI. V lost 6 bases, J lost 5 bases, and 13 bases lay in between. DNA for the CDR3: TGTGCCAGCTCCTCGAATTCGGAGGAGACCCAGTACTTC. Translating it yields CASSSNSEETQYF. Variable domain in full (rest from reference TRBV18 and TRBJ2-5): NAGVMQNPRHLVRRRGQEARLRCSPMKGHSHVYWYRQLPEEGLKFMVYLQKENIIDESGMPKERFSAEFPKEGPSILRIQQVVRGDSAAYFCASSSNSEETQYFGPGTRLLVL.